This TCR beta chain is drawn from a study of blood T cell repertoires in COVID-19. Study background: Italy, Spain and the United States were the sources of the convalescent and acute COVID-19 samples. From T cells, B-cell-depleted T cells, or PBMCs came the material, which was cDNA or gDNA.

CDR3 size: 15 residues. Germline CDR1 is SGHKS and CDR2 is YYEKEE (reference sequence). V was pared by 1 base and J by 3 bases, with 11 bases between. Per the original data handling: Nucleated cell counts were estimated from reference gene primer amplification. Assay used: immunoSEQ multiplex PCR; TCRdb lists only in-frame clones, some missing. The V and J calls and clone size are taken from that table; D and trimming were inferred from the DNA. The table includes about 240,000 clones, less than 90% detected once. Material for sequencing was peripheral blood. The chain links TRBV5-5 to TRBJ1-5; the D gene is possibly TRBD1 (6 bases). The origin of this receptor is a man aged 55 to 70 with acute or convalescent COVID-19. The CDR3 sequence is CASSLSGDHNQPQHF. In nucleotides, the CDR3 is TGTGCCAGCAGCTTGTCAGGGGACCACAATCAGCCCCAGCATTTT.